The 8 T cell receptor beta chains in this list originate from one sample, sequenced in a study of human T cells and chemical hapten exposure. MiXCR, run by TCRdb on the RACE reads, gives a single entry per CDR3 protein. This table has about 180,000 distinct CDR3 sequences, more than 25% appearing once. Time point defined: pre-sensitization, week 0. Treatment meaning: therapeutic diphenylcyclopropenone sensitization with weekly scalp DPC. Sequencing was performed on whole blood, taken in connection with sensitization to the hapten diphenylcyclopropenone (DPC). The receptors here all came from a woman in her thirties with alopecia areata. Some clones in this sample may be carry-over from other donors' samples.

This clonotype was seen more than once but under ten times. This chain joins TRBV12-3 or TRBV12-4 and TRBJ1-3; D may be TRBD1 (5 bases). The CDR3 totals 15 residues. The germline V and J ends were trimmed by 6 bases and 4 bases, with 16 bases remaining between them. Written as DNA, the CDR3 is TGTGCCAGCAGCCGCCTACGGGGGTCAGGAAACACCATATATTTT. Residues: CASSRLRGSGNTIYF.

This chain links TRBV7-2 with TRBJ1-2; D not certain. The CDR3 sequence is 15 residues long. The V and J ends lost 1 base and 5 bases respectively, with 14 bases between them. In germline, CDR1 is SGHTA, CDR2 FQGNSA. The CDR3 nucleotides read TGTGCCAGCAGCTTAGTGTCGGGAGACACATATGGCTACACCTTC. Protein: CASSLVSGDTYGYTF. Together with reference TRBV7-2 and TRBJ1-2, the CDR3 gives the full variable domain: GAGVSQSPSNKVTEKGKDVELRCDPISGHTALYWYRQSLGQGLEFLIYFQGNSAPDKSGLPSDRFSAERTGGSVSTLTIQRTQQEDSAVYLCASSLVSGDTYGYTFGSGTRLTVV.

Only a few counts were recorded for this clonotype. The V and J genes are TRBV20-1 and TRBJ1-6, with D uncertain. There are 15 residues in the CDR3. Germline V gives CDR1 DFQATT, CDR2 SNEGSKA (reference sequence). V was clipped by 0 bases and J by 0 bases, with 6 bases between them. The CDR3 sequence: CSARDRVSYNSPLHF. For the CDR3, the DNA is TGCAGTGCTAGAGATAGGGTCTCCTATAATTCACCCCTCCACTTT.

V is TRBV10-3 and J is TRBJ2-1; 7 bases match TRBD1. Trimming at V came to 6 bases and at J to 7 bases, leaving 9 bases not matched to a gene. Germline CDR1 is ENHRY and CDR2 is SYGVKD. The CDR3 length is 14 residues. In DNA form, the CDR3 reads TGTGCCATCAGCCCCGACAGGGTAGTGAATGAGCAGTTCTTC. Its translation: CAISPDRVVNEQFF.

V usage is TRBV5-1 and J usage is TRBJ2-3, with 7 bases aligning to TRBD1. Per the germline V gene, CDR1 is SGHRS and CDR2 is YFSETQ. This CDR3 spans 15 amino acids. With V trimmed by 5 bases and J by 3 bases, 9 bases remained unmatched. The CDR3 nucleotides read TGCGCCAGCAGATTAACAGGGGAAGGGACAGATACGCAGTATTTT. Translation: CASRLTGEGTDTQYF.

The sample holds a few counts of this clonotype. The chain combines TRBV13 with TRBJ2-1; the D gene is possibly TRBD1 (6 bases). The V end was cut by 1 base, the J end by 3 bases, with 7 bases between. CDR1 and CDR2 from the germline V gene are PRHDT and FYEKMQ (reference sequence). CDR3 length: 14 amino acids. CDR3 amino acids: CASSLVDSYNEQFF. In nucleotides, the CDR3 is TGTGCCAGCAGCTTAGTGGACAGCTACAATGAGCAGTTCTTC.

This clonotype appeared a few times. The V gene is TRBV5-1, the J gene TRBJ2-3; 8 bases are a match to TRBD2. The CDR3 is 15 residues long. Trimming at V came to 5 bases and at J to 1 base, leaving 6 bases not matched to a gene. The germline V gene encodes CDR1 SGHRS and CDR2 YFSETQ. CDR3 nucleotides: TGCGCCAGCAGTCCGGGGGGGCAGGGCACAGATACGCAGTATTTT. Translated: CASSPGGQGTDTQYF.

CDR3 region: CSVGQGVNGELFF. The CDR3 bases are TGCAGCGTTGGACAGGGGGTTAACGGGGAGCTGTTTTTT. The chain combines TRBV29-1 with TRBJ2-2, with 9 positions matching TRBD1. CDR3 length: 13 amino acids. With V trimmed by 4 bases and J by 7 bases, 4 bases remained unmatched. Germline CDR1 SQVTM, CDR2 ANQGSEA.